This T cell receptor (beta chain) was found in a study of T cells in Graves' hyperthyroidism and ophthalmopathy. In this sample, this clonotype turned up many times. In germline, CDR1 is SGDLS, CDR2 YYNGEE. The CDR3 runs 13 residues. The germline V and J ends were trimmed by 1 base and 5 bases, with 9 bases remaining between them. TCR beta CDR3 region amplification was performed from RNA transcripts. The TCR CDR3 was amplified in a first-round RT-PCR using the HTBI primer set. TCRdb called the multiplex PCR reads again in MiXCR, with one record for every CDR3 protein. The sample lists about 380,000 distinct CDR3 sequences; less than 20% were seen once.

The sample consisted of blood. This receptor was identified in a man younger than 35 with Graves' ophthalmopathy. The chain recombines TRBV9 with TRBJ1-2, with no clear D. The CDR3, as DNA: TGTGCCAGCAGCGTAACGGCATCATATGGCTACACCTTC. Translation: CASSVTASYGYTF.